This T cell receptor (beta chain) was captured by sequencing in a study of PD-1 blockade in mismatch repair-deficient tumors. Here immunoSEQ multiplex PCR was the method, and the copy in TCRdb shows in-frame clones only, minus some. This table has around 62,000 clones, about 72% appearing once. Points from the study as a whole: Tumor-resident clones, often undetectable pretreatment in blood, expanded then contracted after pembrolizumab.

Mismatch repair deficiency was confirmed in all patients, by PCR or immunohistochemistry. To note about this clone: Its target is not known.

Looked up from germline, CDR1 is SQVTM and CDR2 is ANQGSEA. This CDR3 region has 11 residues. Trimming pared 7 bases from V and 9 bases from J, leaving 15 bases between. The chain has TRBV29-1 and TRBJ1-1; a possible D gene is TRBD1 (6 bases). The sequence was collected from an adult with mismatch repair-deficient cancer. The source was peripheral blood, collected 2 weeks after starting pembrolizumab. The CDR3 protein is CSAGGTGKAFF. The DNA of the CDR3 is TGCAGCGCTGGGGGAACAGGGAAAGCTTTCTTT.